Described below is a single T cell receptor beta chain sequence and its context. No cognate antigen has been identified for it. The sample holds no much larger clone one base away, and base qualities are not on file. This record belongs to a study of OX40 agonist ivuxolimab in advanced cancers. Study-level background: Ivuxolimab was an agonistic, fully human IgG2 monoclonal antibody directed against OX40 (CD134), a costimulatory receptor. Intravenous ivuxolimab was administered to patients every 2 weeks at six dose levels: 0.01, 0.1, 0.3, 1.5, 3 and 10 mg/kg. Peripheral TCRbeta sequencing aimed to test whether ivuxolimab altered TCR sequence diversity and caused clonal T-cell expansion. The paper describes the monotherapy dose-escalation part (N of about 54 patients) of the phase I trial of ivuxolimab. Among the approximately 50 dose-escalation patients, about 19 had hepatocellular carcinoma, 15 or so melanoma, 9 renal cell carcinoma and 9 head and neck cancer. Patients were allowed to have had prior anti-PD-1, anti-PD-L1 or anti-CTLA-4 therapy, and approximately 43% of the dose-escalation patients had previously received checkpoint inhibitors. In the dose-escalation cohort, approximately 82% of patients were male, and the mean age was 60 years with a range of roughly 20 to 85. Three dose-escalation patients achieved partial responses, one with hepatocellular carcinoma and two with cutaneous melanoma.

CDR1 and CDR2 are read off the germline V gene as SGHTA and FQGTGA. Reading from cysteine to phenylalanine, the CDR3 counts 15 amino acids. Just the 45-base CDR3 DNA is kept, in frame starting at base 1. V and J are truncated by 2 bases and 7 bases respectively, leaving an intervening sequence of 15 bases. Genomic DNA was extracted from sorted cells for sequencing of the TCRbeta CDR3 region. TCRbeta CDR3 regions were sequenced using the immunoSEQ Assay. The source is immuneACCESS, and TCRdb retained only in-frame sequences with V and J called. Part of the clones is not carried over; for the studies checked, unresolved V genes explain less than half of this, and the remainder is unexplained. The sample has 35,000 to 50,000 clones on record, around 86% of them singletons. Jointly, the top ten make up 13% of the sample. General conclusions and limits of the study: After ivuxolimab, more expanded clones were found on average in CD8+ T cells than in CD4+ T cells. Low levels of normalized T-cell clonal expansion were also seen in some patients who did not respond. In the 0.1-3.0 mg/kg groups, partial responders were among the patients with the lowest normalized peripheral clonal expansion, particularly in CD8+ T cells. Which antigens the clonally expanded peripheral T cells were specific for was not determined. At doses of 0.1 to 3.0 mg/kg, clonal expansion of both CD4+ and CD8+ blood T cells was observed from baseline to week 6.

The trial excluded patients who had a history of autoimmune disease or were on systemic immunosuppression. In every dose cohort, peripheral blood was drawn for TCR sequencing at baseline, cycle 4 day 1, and cycle 7 day 1. Samples came from an open-label, multicenter, first-in-human phase I dose-escalation trial of ivuxolimab. The trial enrolled adults with locally advanced or metastatic head and neck squamous cell, hepatocellular, melanoma or renal cell carcinoma. Before TCR sequencing, CD4+ and CD8+ T cells were separately sorted from peripheral blood. This receptor chain uses TRBV7-3 and TRBJ2-1; the D gene may be TRBD1 or TRBD2, since each aligns over 6 bases. The specimen was CD4+ or CD8+ T cells sorted from blood, collected in a trial of the OX40 agonist ivuxolimab. The sequence derives from an adult with an advanced solid tumor such as melanoma, head and neck, liver or kidney cancer. The sequenced DNA: TGTGCCAGCAGCTTACTAGTGGGGGGCTTTAATGAGCAGTTCTTC. Its protein product is CASSLLVGGFNEQFF.